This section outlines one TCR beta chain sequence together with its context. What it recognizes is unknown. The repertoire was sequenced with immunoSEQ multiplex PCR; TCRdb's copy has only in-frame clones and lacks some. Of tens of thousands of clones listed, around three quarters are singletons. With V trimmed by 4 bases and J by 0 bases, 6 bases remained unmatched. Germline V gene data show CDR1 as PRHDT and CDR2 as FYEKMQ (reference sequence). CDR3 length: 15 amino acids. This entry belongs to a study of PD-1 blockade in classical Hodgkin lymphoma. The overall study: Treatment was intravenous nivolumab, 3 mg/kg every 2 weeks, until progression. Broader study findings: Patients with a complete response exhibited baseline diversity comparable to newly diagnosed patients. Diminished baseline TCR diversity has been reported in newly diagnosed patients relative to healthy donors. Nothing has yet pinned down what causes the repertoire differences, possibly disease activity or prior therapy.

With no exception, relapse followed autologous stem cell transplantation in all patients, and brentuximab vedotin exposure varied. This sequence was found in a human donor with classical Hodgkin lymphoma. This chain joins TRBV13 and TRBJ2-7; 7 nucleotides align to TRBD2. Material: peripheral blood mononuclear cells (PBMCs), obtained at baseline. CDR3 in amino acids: CASSSLGGSSYEQYF. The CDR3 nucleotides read TGTGCCAGCAGCTCCCTGGGGGGGAGCTCCTACGAGCAGTACTTC.